This paragraph covers one T cell receptor beta chain sequence. Its antigen is not known. The data were obtained in a study of PD-1 blockade in classical Hodgkin lymphoma. Germline V lookup: CDR1 MNHEY, CDR2 SMNVEV (reference sequence). The CDR3 is 13 residues long. The germline V and J ends were trimmed by 3 bases and 6 bases, with 9 bases remaining between them. Every patient experienced relapse after autologous stem cell transplantation, and brentuximab vedotin exposure varied. Whole-study results and caveats: Complete responders started with a diversity level that resembled newly diagnosed patients at baseline.

The data were produced by immunoSEQ multiplex PCR, yet TCRdb's version contains in-frame clones alone and is incomplete. Of more than 15,000 clones in the sample, roughly 67% were seen once. The sequence was collected from a human donor with classical Hodgkin lymphoma. The starting material was peripheral blood mononuclear cells (PBMCs), obtained before the second cycle of nivolumab. The V call is TRBV27, the J call TRBJ2-1; no firm D call. CDR3 loop: CASSFNRPNEQFF. As DNA, the CDR3 is TGTGCCAGCAGTTTTAATCGGCCCAATGAGCAGTTCTTC.